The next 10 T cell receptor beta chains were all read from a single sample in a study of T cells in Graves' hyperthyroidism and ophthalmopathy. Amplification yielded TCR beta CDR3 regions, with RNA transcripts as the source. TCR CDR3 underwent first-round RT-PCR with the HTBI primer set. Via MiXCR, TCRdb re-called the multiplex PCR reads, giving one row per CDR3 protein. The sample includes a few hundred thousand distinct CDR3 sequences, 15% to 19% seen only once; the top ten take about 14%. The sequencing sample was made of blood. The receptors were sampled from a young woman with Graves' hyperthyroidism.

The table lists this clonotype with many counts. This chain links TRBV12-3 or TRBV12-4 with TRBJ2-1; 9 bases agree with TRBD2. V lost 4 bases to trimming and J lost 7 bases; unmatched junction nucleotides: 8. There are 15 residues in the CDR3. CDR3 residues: CASSSAGGPGNEQFF. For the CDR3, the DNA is TGTGCCAGCAGTTCGGCGGGAGGGCCGGGTAATGAGCAGTTCTTC.

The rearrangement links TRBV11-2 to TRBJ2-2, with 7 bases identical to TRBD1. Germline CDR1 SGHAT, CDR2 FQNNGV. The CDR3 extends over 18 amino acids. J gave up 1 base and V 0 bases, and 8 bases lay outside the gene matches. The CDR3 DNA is TGTGCCAGCAGCTTAGATCTCCCGACAGGGATGAACACCGGGGAGCTGTTTTTT. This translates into CASSLDLPTGMNTGELFF.

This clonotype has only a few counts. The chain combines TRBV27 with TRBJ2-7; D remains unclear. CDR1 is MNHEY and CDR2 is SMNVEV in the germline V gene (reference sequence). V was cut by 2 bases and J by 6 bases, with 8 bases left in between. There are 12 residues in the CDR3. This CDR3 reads CASSLTPGEQYF. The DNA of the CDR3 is TGTGCCAGCAGTTTAACGCCCGGCGAGCAGTACTTC.

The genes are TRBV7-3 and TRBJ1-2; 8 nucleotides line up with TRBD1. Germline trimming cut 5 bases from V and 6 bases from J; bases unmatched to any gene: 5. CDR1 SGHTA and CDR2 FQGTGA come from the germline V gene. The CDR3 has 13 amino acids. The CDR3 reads CASSPTGEDGYTF. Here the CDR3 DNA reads TGTGCCAGCAGCCCGACAGGGGAGGATGGCTACACCTTC.

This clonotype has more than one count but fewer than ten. The CDR3 nucleotides are TGTGCCAGTAGTATTAACCCGGAGCCCCAGCATTTT. Protein sequence: CASSINPEPQHF. The rearrangement links TRBV19 to TRBJ1-5; D ambiguous. Germline V CDR1 and CDR2: LNHDA, SQIVND (reference sequence). The CDR3 has 12 residues. The V and J ends lost 3 bases and 8 bases respectively, with 8 bases between them. Drawing the rest from reference TRBV19 and TRBJ1-5, the complete variable domain is DGGITQSPKYLFRKEGQNVTLSCEQNLNHDAMYWYRQDPGQGLRLIYYSQIVNDFQKGDIAEGYSVSREKKESFPLTVTSAQKNPTAFYLCASSINPEPQHFGDGTRLSIL.

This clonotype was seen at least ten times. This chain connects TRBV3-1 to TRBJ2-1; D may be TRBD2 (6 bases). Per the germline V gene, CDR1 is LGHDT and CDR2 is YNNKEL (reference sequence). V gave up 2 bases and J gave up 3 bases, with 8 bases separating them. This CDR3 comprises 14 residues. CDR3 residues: CASSQQDYYNEQFF. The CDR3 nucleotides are TGTGCCAGCAGCCAACAGGACTACTACAATGAGCAGTTCTTC.

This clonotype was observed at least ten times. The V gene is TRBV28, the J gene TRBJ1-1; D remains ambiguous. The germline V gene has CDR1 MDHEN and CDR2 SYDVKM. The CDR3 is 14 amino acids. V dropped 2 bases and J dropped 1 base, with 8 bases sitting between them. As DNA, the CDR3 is TGTGCCAGCAGTTTAATGATGGAGAACACTGAAGCTTTCTTT. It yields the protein CASSLMMENTEAFF.

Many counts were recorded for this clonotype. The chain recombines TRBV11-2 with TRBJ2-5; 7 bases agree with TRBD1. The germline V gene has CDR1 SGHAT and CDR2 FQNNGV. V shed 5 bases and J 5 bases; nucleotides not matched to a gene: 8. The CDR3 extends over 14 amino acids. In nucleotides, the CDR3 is TGTGCCAGCAGCCCGGGGACAGCCTGGGAGACCCAGTACTTC. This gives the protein CASSPGTAWETQYF.

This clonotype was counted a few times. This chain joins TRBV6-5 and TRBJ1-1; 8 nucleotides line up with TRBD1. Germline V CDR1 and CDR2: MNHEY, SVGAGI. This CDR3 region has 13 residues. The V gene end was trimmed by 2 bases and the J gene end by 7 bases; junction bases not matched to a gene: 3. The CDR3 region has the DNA TGTGCCAGCAGTTACCAGGGGGCGGGTGAAGCTTTCTTT. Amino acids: CASSYQGAGEAFF.

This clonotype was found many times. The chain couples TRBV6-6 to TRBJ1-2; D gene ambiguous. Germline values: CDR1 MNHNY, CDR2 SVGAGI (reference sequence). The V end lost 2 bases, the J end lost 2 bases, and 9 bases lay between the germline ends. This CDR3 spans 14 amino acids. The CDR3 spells CASSYKTLNYGYTF. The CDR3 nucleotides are TGTGCCAGCAGTTACAAGACACTGAACTATGGCTACACCTTC.